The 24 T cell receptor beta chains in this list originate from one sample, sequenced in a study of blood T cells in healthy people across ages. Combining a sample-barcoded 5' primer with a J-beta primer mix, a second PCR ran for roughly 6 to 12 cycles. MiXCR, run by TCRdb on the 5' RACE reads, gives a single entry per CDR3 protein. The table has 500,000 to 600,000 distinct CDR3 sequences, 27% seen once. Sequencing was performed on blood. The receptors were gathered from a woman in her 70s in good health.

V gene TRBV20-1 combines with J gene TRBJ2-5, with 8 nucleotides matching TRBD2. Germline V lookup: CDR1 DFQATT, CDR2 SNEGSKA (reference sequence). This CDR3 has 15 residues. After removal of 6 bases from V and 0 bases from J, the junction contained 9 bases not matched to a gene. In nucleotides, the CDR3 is TGCAGTGCCCTTACTAGCGGATTAAACCAAGAGACCCAGTACTTC. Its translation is CSALTSGLNQETQYF.

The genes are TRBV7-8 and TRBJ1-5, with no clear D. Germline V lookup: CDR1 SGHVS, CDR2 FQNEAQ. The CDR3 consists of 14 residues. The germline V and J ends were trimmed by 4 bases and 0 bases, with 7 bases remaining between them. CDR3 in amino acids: CASSYQYSNQPQHF. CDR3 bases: TGTGCCAGCAGCTACCAGTATAGCAATCAGCCCCAGCATTTT.

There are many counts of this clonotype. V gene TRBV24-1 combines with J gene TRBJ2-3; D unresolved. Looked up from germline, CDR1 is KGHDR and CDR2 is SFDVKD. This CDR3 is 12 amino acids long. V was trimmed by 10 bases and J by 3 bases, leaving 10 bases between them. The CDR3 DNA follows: TGTGCCACTAGCCTGCATACAGATACGCAGTATTTT. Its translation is CATSLHTDTQYF.

CDR3 sequence reads: CSARKSPGTTEAFF. The CDR3 nucleotides read TGCAGTGCTAGAAAGAGCCCAGGGACTACTGAAGCTTTCTTT. The chain combines TRBV20-1 with TRBJ1-1, with TRBD1 as a possible D gene (5 bases). Germline V CDR1 and CDR2: DFQATT, SNEGSKA (reference sequence). This CDR3 spans 14 amino acids. V was clipped by 2 bases and J by 5 bases, with 15 bases between them.

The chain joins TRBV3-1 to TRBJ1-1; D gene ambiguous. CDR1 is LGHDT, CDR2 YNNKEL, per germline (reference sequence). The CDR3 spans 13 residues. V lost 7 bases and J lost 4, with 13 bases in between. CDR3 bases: TGTGCCAGCACCCACGGGTGGAGCACTGAAGCTTTCTTT. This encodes CASTHGWSTEAFF.

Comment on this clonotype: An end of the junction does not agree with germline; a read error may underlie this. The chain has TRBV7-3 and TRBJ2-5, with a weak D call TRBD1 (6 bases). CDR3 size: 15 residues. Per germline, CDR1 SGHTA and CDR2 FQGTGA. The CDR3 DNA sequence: TGTGCCAGCAGCCCGGGGACACCCGGCGAAGAGACCCAGTGCTTC. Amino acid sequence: CASSPGTPGEETQCF.

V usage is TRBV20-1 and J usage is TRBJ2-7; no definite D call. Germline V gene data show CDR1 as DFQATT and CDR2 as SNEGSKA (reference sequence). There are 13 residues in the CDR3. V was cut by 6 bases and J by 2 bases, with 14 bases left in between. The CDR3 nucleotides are TGCAGTGCCCGGCCAAGGGCTGCCTACGAGCAGTACTTC. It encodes CSARPRAAYEQYF.

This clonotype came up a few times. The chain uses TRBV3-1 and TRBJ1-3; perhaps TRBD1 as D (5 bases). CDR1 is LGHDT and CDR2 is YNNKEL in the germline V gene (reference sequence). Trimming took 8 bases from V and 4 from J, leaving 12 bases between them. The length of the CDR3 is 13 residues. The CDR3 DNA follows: TGTGCCAGCTCCGGGGGGTTGGGAAACACCATATATTTT. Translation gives CASSGGLGNTIYF. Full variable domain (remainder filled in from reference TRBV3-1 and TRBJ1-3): DTAVSQTPKYLVTQMGNDKSIKCEQNLGHDTMYWYKQDSKKFLKIMFSYNNKELIINETVPNRFSPKSPDKAHLNLHINSLELGDSAVYFCASSGGLGNTIYFGEGSWLTVV.

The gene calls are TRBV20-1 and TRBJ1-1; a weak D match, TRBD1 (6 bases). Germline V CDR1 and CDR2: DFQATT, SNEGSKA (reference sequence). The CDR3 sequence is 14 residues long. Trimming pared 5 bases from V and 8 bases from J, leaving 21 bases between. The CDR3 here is CSAELTGSGSEAFF. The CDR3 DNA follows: TGCAGTGCTGAGCTTACAGGGAGCGGGTCCGAAGCTTTCTTT.

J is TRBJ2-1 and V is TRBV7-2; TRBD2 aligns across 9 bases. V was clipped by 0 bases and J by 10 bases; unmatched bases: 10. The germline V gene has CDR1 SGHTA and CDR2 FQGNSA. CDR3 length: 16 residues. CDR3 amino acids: CASSLAAPLAGPEQFF. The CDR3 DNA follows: TGTGCCAGCAGCTTAGCTGCGCCGCTAGCGGGGCCGGAGCAGTTCTTC.

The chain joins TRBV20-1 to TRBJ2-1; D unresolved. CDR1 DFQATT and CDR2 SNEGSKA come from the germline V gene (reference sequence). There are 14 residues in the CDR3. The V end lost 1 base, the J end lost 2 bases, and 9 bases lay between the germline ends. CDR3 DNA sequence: TGCAGTGCTAGAGCCCAGACCGCCTACAATGAGCAGTTCTTC. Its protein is CSARAQTAYNEQFF.

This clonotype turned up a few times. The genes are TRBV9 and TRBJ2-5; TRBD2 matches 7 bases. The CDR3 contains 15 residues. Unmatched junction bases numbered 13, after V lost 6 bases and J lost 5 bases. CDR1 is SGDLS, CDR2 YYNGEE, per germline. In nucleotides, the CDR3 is TGTGCCAGCACCACTAGGGAGGGGATGTCGGAGACCCAGTACTTC. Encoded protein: CASTTREGMSETQYF.

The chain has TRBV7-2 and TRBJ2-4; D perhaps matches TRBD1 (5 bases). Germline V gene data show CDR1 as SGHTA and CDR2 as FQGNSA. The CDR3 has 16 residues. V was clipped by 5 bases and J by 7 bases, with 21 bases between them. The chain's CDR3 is CASSTQHRWMGNIQYF. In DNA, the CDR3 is TGTGCCAGCAGCACCCAGCACAGGTGGATGGGGAACATTCAGTACTTC.

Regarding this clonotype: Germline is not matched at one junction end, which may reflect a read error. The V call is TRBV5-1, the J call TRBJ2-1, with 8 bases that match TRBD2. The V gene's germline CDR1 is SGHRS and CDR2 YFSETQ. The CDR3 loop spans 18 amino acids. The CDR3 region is CASNPLSLTGGPYNERFF. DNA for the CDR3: TGCGCCAGCAACCCCCTCAGCTTGACGGGGGGGCCCTACAATGAGCGGTTCTTC.

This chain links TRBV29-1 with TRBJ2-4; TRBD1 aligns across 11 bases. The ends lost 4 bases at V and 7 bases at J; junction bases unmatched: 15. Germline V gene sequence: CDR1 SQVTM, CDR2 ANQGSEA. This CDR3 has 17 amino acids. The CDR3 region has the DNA TGCAGCGTTGTCTTATGGACAGGGGGCCGCCGGGGGAACATTCAGTACTTC. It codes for CSVVLWTGGRRGNIQYF.

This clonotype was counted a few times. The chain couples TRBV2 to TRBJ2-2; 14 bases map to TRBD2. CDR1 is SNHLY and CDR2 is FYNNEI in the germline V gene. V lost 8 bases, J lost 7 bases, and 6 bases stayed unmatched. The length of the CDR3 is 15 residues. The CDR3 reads CASGGTSGGGGELFF. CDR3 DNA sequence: TGTGCCAGCGGGGGGACTAGCGGGGGAGGCGGGGAGCTGTTTTTT.

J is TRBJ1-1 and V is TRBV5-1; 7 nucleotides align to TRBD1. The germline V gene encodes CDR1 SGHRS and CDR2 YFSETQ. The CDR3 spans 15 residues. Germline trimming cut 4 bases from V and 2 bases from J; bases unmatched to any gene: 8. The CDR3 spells CASSREGQPNTEAFF. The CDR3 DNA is TGCGCCAGCAGCCGGGAGGGACAGCCCAACACTGAAGCTTTCTTT.

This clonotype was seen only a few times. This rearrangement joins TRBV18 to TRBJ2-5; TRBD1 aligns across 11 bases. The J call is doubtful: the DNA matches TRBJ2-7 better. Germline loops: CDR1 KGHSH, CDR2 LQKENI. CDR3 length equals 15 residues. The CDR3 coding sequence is TGTGCCAGCTCACCAGCCGGGACAGGGGGTTACGAGCAGTACTTC. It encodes CASSPAGTGGYEQYF.

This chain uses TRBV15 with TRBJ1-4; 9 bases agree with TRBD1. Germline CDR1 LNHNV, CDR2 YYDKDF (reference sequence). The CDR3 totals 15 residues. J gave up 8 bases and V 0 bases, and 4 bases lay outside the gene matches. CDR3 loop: CATSRDAGTGEKLFF. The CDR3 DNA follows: TGTGCCACCAGCAGAGACGCCGGGACAGGGGAAAAACTGTTTTTT. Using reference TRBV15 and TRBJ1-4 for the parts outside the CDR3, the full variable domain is DAMVIQNPRYQVTQFGKPVTLSCSQTLNHNVMYWYQQKSSQAPKLLFHYYDKDFNNEADTPDNFQSRRPNTSFCFLDIRSPGLGDTAMYLCATSRDAGTGEKLFFGSGTQLSVL.

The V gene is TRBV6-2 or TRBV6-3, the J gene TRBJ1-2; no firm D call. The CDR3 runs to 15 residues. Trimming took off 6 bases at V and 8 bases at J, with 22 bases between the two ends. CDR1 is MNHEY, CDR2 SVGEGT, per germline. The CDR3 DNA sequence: TGTGCCAGCAGGATGACCGGCCCCCGCGCGCGGGGCTACACCTTC. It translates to CASRMTGPRARGYTF.

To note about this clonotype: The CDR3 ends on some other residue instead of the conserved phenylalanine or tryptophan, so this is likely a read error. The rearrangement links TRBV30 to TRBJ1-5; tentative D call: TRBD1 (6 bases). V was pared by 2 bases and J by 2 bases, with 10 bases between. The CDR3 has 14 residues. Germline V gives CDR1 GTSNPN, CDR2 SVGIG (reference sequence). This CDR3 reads CAWSRGGGNQPQHL. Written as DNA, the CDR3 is TGTGCCTGGAGTCGGGGGGGCGGCAATCAGCCCCAGCATCTT.

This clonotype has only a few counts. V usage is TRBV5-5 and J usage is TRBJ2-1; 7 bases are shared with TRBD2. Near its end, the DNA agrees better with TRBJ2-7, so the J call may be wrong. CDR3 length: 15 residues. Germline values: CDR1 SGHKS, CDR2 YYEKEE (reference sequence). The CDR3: CASSLPDGGFSEQYF. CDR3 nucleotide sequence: TGTGCCAGCAGCCTCCCTGACGGGGGGTTCTCCGAGCAGTACTTC.

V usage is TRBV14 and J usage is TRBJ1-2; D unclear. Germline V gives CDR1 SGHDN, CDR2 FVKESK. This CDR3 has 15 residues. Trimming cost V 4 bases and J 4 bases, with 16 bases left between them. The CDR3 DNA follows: TGTGCCAGCAGCCCCCTTCAGGCAGTCTTCTATGGCTACACCTTC. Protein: CASSPLQAVFYGYTF.

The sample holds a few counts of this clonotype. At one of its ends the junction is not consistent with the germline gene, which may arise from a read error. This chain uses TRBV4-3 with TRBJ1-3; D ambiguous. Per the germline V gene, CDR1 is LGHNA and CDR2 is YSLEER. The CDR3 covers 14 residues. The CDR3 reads CASSQDQTGNTMYF. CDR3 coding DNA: TGCGCCAGCAGCCAAGACCAGACTGGAAACACCATGTATTTT.